This T cell receptor (beta chain) emerged from a study of control samples from healthy donors and cancer patients (dated by TCRdb to the early 2020s). In regard to this clone: It lacks a known antigen. There are no base qualities to consult, and no much larger clone falls within one base.

Taken from the germline V gene (reference sequence), the CDR1 and CDR2 loops are SEHNR and FQNEAQ. Trimming removed 4 bases from V and 4 bases from J, leaving 10 bases between the germline ends. There are 14 amino acids in the CDR3, from cysteine to phenylalanine inclusive. Left in the record is the CDR3 DNA by itself, 42 bases read in frame from the first base. The library was prepared using the immunoSEQ multiplex PCR assay. TCRdb took over this immuneACCESS table, retaining in-frame rearrangements with V and J assigned. Such tables are incomplete; in checked studies, under half of the missing clones stem from an unresolved V gene, and the remainder is unexplained. This sample has approximately 100,000 clones in its table, and roughly 91% of those were observed once. Jointly, the top ten make up over 6.5% of the sample.

The chain uses TRBV7-9 and TRBJ1-4; too little of a D gene remains to name it. The TCR sequence derives from a man aged 30 to 39 in good health. What was sequenced was blood. The CDR3 protein is CASSSGMDNEKLFF. The bases read TGTGCCAGCAGCTCGGGAATGGATAATGAAAAACTGTTTTTT.